The sequence of this T cell receptor (beta chain) was determined in a study of T cell responses to AZD1222 COVID-19 vaccine. General study results and limits: Donors skewed white British and female; clonal diversity was possibly underestimated.

Clones were read by immunoSEQ multiplex PCR, and TCRdb kept only the in-frame ones, dropping some. The sample records approximately 130,000 clones, over 75% being singletons. With regard to this clone: Antigen specificity is unknown.

The V end lost 2 bases, the J end lost 0 bases, and 11 bases lay between the germline ends. CDR1 KGHDR and CDR2 SFDVKD come from the germline V gene. This CDR3 is 16 amino acids long. The sample here was peripheral blood, taken 28 days after the second AZD1222 dose. The rearrangement uses TRBV24-1 and TRBJ2-3, with D possibly called TRBD1 or TRBD2 (6 bases each). The receptor's source is an adult who received the AZD1222 COVID-19 vaccine. As DNA, the CDR3 is TGTGCCACCAGTGATTACAGGGACTCTAGCACAGATACGCAGTATTTT. This gives the protein CATSDYRDSSTDTQYF.